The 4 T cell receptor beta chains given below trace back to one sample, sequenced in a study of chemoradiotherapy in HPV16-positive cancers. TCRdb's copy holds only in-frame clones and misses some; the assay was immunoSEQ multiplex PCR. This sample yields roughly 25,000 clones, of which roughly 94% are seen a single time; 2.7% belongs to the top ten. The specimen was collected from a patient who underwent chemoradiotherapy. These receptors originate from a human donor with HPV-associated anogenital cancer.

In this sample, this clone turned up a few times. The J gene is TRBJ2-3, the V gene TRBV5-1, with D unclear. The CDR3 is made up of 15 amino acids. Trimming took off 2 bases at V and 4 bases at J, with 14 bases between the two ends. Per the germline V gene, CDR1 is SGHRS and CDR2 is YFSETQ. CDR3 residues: CASSLGSDRADTQYF. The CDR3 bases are TGCGCCAGCAGCTTAGGATCAGATCGTGCAGATACGCAGTATTTT.

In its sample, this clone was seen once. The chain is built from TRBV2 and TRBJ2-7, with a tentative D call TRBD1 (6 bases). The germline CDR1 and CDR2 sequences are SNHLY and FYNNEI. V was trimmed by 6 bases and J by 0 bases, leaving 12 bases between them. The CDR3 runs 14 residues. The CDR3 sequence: CASSSGTSSYEQYF. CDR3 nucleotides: TGTGCCAGCAGCTCCGGGACAAGCTCCTACGAGCAGTACTTC. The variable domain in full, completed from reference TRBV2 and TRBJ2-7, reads EPEVTQTPSHQVTQMGQEVILRCVPISNHLYFYWYRQILGQKVEFLVSFYNNEISEKSEIFDDQFSVERPDGSNFTLKIRSTKLEDSAMYFCASSSGTSSYEQYFGPGTRLTVT.

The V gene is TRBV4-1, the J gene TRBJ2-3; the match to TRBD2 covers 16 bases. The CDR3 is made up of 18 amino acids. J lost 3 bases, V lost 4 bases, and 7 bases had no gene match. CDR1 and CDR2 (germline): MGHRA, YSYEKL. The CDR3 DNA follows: TGCGCCAGCAGCCCGGGACTAGCGGGAGGGCCATCGACAGATACGCAGTATTTT. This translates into CASSPGLAGGPSTDTQYF.

CDR3: CASKAGPYNEQFF. The CDR3 DNA follows: TGTGCCAGTAAAGCGGGCCCCTACAATGAGCAGTTCTTC. This rearrangement joins TRBV19 to TRBJ2-1; D might be TRBD2 (6 bases). V was trimmed by 7 bases and J by 2 bases, leaving 9 bases between them. Per germline, CDR1 LNHDA and CDR2 SQIVND (reference sequence). The CDR3 is made up of 13 amino acids.